This TCR beta chain appears in the sequencing data of a study of cytomegalovirus exposure and HLA in healthy donors. PCR was performed using 60 Vbeta and 13 Jbeta primers. In the authors' workflow: An analysis performed later counted about 80 million unique TCR beta chains (approximately 10 million of them shared). Sequenced by immunoSEQ multiplex PCR; TCRdb stores in-frame clones only, minus some. The DNA was the basis for D and trimming; V, J and clone size are from that table. This sample yields 160,000 or so clones, of which 80% are seen a single time; about 6.3% belongs to the top ten. V lost 10 bases and J lost 0, with 16 bases in between. From germline, CDR1 is MDHEN and CDR2 SYDVKM. CDR3 size: 16 residues.

The chain combines TRBV28 with TRBJ2-6; D is undetermined. Sequences were obtained from PBMCs. This sequence was found in a male donor in good health and CMV-seropositive. CDR3 in amino acids: CATGLTLNSGANVLTF. CDR3 bases: TGTGCCACCGGTCTGACTCTTAACTCTGGGGCCAACGTCCTGACTTTC. Variable domain in full (rest from reference TRBV28 and TRBJ2-6): DVKVTQSSRYLVKRTGEKVFLECVQDMDHENMFWYRQDPGLGLRLIYFSYDVKMKEKGDIPEGYSVSREKKERFSLILESASTNQTSMYLCATGLTLNSGANVLTFGAGSRLTVL.